The clone carrying this T cell receptor beta chain has a single count. Its target is not known. Thawed PBMCs were rested overnight at 37°C with 200 to 250 IU/ml IL-2 before regulatory T cell sorting. This record belongs to a study of Tregs in tolerant kidney transplant recipients. CDR3 length: 15 amino acids. Germline CDR1 reads SGHNT; CDR2 reads YYREEE (reference sequence). Whole-study results and caveats: In tolerant patients, donor-specific Tregs outgrew total Tregs, suggesting antigen-driven expansion. The small number of patients limits these findings pending further validation. Biological reproducibility was not directly addressed in this study.

Using immunoSEQ multiplex PCR, the repertoire was profiled, and TCRdb retains in-frame clones only, with some absent. This table holds 70,000 to 95,000 clones, approximately 90% found once. The sequencing here drew on Tregs from blood, taken before the transplant. J is TRBJ2-5 and V is TRBV5-4, with D possibly being TRBD1 (6 bases). Matching the DNA end better, TRBJ2-7 makes the J call doubtful. This sequence was found in a human donor who received a combined kidney and bone marrow transplant. DNA of the CDR3: TGTGCCAGCAGCTCGACAGGCCCCCTCTCCTACGAGCAGTACTTC. Amino acid sequence: CASSSTGPLSYEQYF.